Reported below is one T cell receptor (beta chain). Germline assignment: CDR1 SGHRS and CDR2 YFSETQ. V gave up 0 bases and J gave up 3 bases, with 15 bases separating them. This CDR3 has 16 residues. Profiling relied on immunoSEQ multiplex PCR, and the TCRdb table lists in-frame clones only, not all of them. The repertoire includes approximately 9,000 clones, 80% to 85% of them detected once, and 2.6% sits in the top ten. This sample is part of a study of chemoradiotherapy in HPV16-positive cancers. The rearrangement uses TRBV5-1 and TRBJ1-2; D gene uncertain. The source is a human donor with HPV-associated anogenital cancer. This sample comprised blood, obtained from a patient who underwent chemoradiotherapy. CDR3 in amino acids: CASSLASGASYYGYTF. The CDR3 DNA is TGCGCCAGCAGCTTGGCCTCAGGCGCCTCGTACTATGGCTACACCTTC.